This TCR beta chain was captured in a study of blood T cell repertoires in COVID-19. Germline assignment: CDR1 MNHEY and CDR2 SMNVEV (reference sequence). The V end lost 7 bases, the J end lost 6 bases, and 16 bases lay between the germline ends. The CDR3 is 13 residues long. The protocol was immunoSEQ multiplex PCR, while the TCRdb copy is restricted to in-frame clones and leaves out a portion. The sample lists around 68,000 clones; 80% to 90% were seen once. The sample was peripheral blood. This chain uses TRBV27 with TRBJ2-7, with D perhaps TRBD1 (6 bases). This sequence originates from a man aged 45-60 years with acute or convalescent COVID-19. In DNA form, the CDR3 reads TGTGCCAGCACTACCGGGACACGTGGCGAGCAGTACGTC. Amino acid sequence: CASTTGTRGEQYV.